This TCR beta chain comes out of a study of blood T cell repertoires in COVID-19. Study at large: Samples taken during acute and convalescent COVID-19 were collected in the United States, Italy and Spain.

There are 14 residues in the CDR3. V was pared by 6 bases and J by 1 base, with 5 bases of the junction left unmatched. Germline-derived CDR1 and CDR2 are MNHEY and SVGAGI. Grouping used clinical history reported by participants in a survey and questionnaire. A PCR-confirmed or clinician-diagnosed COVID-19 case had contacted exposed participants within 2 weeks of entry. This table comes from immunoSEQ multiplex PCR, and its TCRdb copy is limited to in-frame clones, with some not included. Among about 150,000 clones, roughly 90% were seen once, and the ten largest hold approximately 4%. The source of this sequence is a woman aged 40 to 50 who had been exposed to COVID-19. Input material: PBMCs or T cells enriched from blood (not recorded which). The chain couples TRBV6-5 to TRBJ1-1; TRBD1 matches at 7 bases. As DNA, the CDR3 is TGTGCCAGCAGCAAGGGACAGCAGAACACTGAAGCTTTCTTT. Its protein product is CASSKGQQNTEAFF.